One sample yielded the 4 T cell receptor beta chains listed below, sequenced in a study of T cell changes during pregnancy in multiple sclerosis. The repertoire was sequenced with immunoSEQ multiplex PCR; TCRdb's copy has only in-frame clones and lacks some. In the table there are roughly 57,000 clones, 80% to 90% of which are singletons. This sample comprised peripheral blood, obtained in the first trimester of pregnancy. All receptors derive from a female donor with multiple sclerosis, enrolled in a pregnancy study.

V is TRBV19 and J is TRBJ2-7, with D possibly matching TRBD2 (6 bases). The V gene lost 7 bases and the J gene lost 0 bases, with 22 bases spanning the gap. Germline CDR1 and CDR2: LNHDA and SQIVND (reference sequence). The CDR3 length is 17 residues. This CDR3 reads CASNDRFSGSSSYEQYF. CDR3 coding DNA: TGTGCCAGTAATGACCGTTTTAGCGGTTCCAGCTCCTACGAGCAGTACTTC.

The rearrangement joins TRBV7-2 to TRBJ2-1, with 9 bases fitting TRBD2. The V and J ends lost 1 base and 8 bases, in that order; junction bases with no gene match: 12. The germline V gene has CDR1 SGHTA and CDR2 FQGNSA. The CDR3 is 17 amino acids. As DNA, the CDR3 is TGTGCCAGCAGCTTAGATCTGCGCGGGGGGGCAGCTGATGAGCAGTTCTTC. Its protein product is CASSLDLRGGAADEQFF.

The V and J genes are TRBV5-6 and TRBJ1-3; a weak D match, TRBD1 (5 bases). Germline assignment: CDR1 SGHDT and CDR2 YYEEEE. This CDR3 spans 14 amino acids. V lost 1 base and J lost 7, with 12 bases in between. The CDR3 is CASSLWGRENTIYF. The DNA for the CDR3 is TGTGCCAGCAGCTTGTGGGGGAGGGAGAACACCATATATTTT.

The chain recombines TRBV6-1 with TRBJ2-1; 10 nucleotides agree with TRBD1. Germline-derived CDR1 and CDR2 are MNHNS and SASEGT. Trimming cost V 0 bases and J 3 bases; bases outside gene matches: 5. This CDR3 contains 17 residues. The CDR3 reads CASSEAGGTGDYNEQFF. DNA of the CDR3: TGTGCCAGCAGTGAAGCGGGTGGGACAGGGGACTACAATGAGCAGTTCTTC.